This T cell receptor (beta chain) came from a study of cytomegalovirus exposure and HLA in healthy donors listed by TCRdb under 2017. Study-level background: According to an earlier analysis of several hundred of the donors, about 179 million T cells yielded 100 million or so unique TCR beta sequences and less than 300 Gb of sequence data. Rather than using new phenotypic data, the later analysis identified candidate immune exposures from TCR beta sequences and from how often those sequences occurred across donors. A later genetic analysis used genome-wide SNP genotypes for about three fifths of the roughly 700 donors, treating that subset as a discovery cohort. To predict cytomegalovirus infection status, the study combined high-throughput TCR immunosequencing, statistical association of individual TCRs with disease status, and machine learning. Every discovery cohort repertoire had been produced on one sequencing platform. Besides the first cohort of about 730 subjects, a separate validation cohort made up of around 120 different subjects was used. The study aimed to test whether signatures of past pathogen exposure could be identified by cataloging public T cell receptors. Donor age, sex, ethnicity and CMV serostatus were collected together with the repertoire data. Using immunosequencing, the study profiled T cell repertoires from around 680 subjects and related those repertoires to cytomegalovirus serostatus. Because of strong linkage in the cohort, 5 or 6 DR-DQ haplotypes were treated as single units for association and clustering. Of the roughly 400 genotyped donors, roughly 80% were placed in the genetic ancestry cluster associated with self-reported Caucasian donors. An earlier analysis of roughly 600 of the donors used high-throughput TCR beta sequencing to judge whether each TCR beta V gene segment behaved as functional or pseudogenic. Typing coverage varied by locus: roughly 620-630 donors for A, B, C, DRB1 and DQB1; under 550 for DQA1; more than 600 for DPA1; 450 to 480 for DPB1. In a later analysis, previously published TCR beta repertoires from several hundred donors were re-analyzed and high-resolution HLA genotyping was added so that TCR occurrence patterns could be studied. Roughly 300 gigabases of sequencing data and around 80 million unique TCR sequences made up an early release that covered approximately 620 HLA-typed donors. On average, roughly 240,000 unique TCR beta nucleotide sequences were sequenced per donor among some 420 genotyped donors of the cohort, with approximately 18% of those sequences being non-productive. Class I and class II HLA loci were covered by the typing at four-digit resolution.

Deletion took 4 bases off V and 4 bases off J, with a span of 17 bases between the germline ends. Reading the germline V gene (reference sequence) gives CDR1 MNHEY and CDR2 SMNVEV. The CDR3 runs 16 amino acids, cysteine and phenylalanine included. The only DNA kept is the CDR3, 48 bases in frame from the first base. Details on this clone: Its antigen has not been determined. No per-base quality is available; no much larger clone lies one base away.

Preparation of the library involved the immunoSEQ multiplex PCR assay. For the multiplex PCR, a mixture combining 60 forward primers for TCR Vbeta segments and 13 reverse primers for TCR Jbeta segments was used. A multiplex PCR assay on genomic DNA amplified the CDR3 region of rearranged TCR beta genes. The amplified TCR beta libraries were sequenced on the Illumina HiSeq System as 87-base-pair reads. Concerning the study's data processing: Across the roughly 700 repertoires, a later analysis counted 80 million or so unique TCR beta chains, 8.5 million to 12 million of which were shared by at least two donors. A nearest-neighbor algorithm error-corrected the raw reads and collapsed the reads into unique sequences, merging closely related sequences to remove PCR and sequencing errors. Alignment of CDR3 sequences to IMGT reference sequences was used to assign V, D and J gene segments. Each retained sequence needed at least a six-nucleotide match to both a V gene segment and a J gene segment. A rearrangement was called productive if the CDR3 had no stop codons and remained in frame with V and J, and every other rearrangement was called non-productive. Following IMGT convention, CDR3 was defined as the stretch from the second conserved V-encoded cysteine to the conserved J-encoded phenylalanine. Sequences without an unambiguous match to a single V gene segment were excluded from the earlier analysis of 500 to 700 of the donors. An earlier analysis of fewer than 750 of the donors classified V segments as functional when productive rearrangements were above 56.7% and as segregating when the standard deviation between donors was above 5%. A statistical classification framework was developed to diagnose cytomegalovirus status using the catalog of TCR beta chain sequences. A later analysis assigned V and J genes by comparing TCR nucleotide sequences with IMGT/GENE-DB human TR gene sequences. In a later analysis, CDR3 sequences and most-parsimonious VDJ recombination scenarios were assigned using the TCRdist pipeline. In a later analysis, each TCR beta chain was defined by its CDR3 amino acid sequence together with its V-gene family, and reads without a unique V-gene family were excluded. In a later analysis, around 650 highly shared, low-generation-probability nucleotide sequences were removed to address suspected cross-contamination and a sequencing artifact. A later analysis calculated a clonal expansion index for each public chain from normalized within-repertoire ranks of inferred template counts. In a later analysis, generation probabilities were computed with a VDJ recombination model fitted to out-of-frame rearrangements, and the resulting probabilities were checked against IGoR. In a later analysis, TCR-TCR, TCR-HLA and TCR-CMV co-occurrence was scored with hypergeometric tests, and a repertoire-size bias correction was applied to TCR pairs. To estimate false discovery rates, a later analysis permuted the HLA or CMV assignments 20 times. A later analysis grouped co-occurring TCRs with DBSCAN, adding TCRdist sequence similarity when clustering within HLA-allele-positive subsets. Repertoires with fewer than 30,000 or more than 120,000 public chains, plus five repertoires with anomalous nucleotide sharing, were excluded from co-occurrence clustering. The table comes from immuneACCESS by way of TCRdb, which keeps in-frame sequences with V and J called. Part of the clones is missing from these tables; in studies checked, under half for an unresolved V gene and the rest for unknown reasons. V, J and clone size were drawn from that table, and D and trimming were deduced from the DNA. Across this sample there are about 140,000 clones, with 70% to 80% seen only once. 13% to 15% of the sample belongs to the ten largest clones.

The cohort consisted of 600 to 700 healthy bone marrow donors. At the time of sampling, all cohort members were nominally healthy, though unrecorded immune exposures were likely present. The donor tested CMV seronegative and was one of the 352 seronegative cohort members. Every donor gave a peripheral blood sample, and the peripheral blood mononuclear cells from that sample were used for TCR beta sequencing. Genomic DNA extraction from the blood cell samples was performed with the Qiagen DNeasy Blood Extraction Kit. Findings and caveats that apply to the study as a whole: A further reported finding was that TCR beta sequences accurately predicted the HLA-A and HLA-B alleles for most subjects in the first cohort. This cohort had only TCR beta chains sequenced, and the lack of alpha or paired-chain data limited which features could be detected. In a later analysis, several top co-occurrence clusters were reported to appear linked to parvovirus B19, influenza, CMV and Epstein-Barr virus. Because some donors lacked HLA typing at each locus, the association tests relied only on the typed subset. CMV serostatus was the only immune exposure information available for the cohort. The earlier analysis of a few hundred of the donors excluded roughly 17 rarely observed V segments, including chromosome 9 orphons, because counts were too low. Cytomegalovirus status was reported to be diagnosed by the classifier with high specificity and sensitivity in both the original and validation cohorts. The authors suggested that the approach could potentially be extended to other disease states and immunological phenotypes. The study gave a list of more than 150 TCR beta chains associated with cytomegalovirus. Roughly uniform sequencing depth across donors was assumed in presence/absence analyses, although this assumption may not hold. A group of highly shared sequence variants was considered likely to be a technical artifact of the sequencing pipeline. Some IMGT-functional V segments, including TRBV6-2 and TRBV6-3, could not be told apart with the 87-base-pair reads, so those segments were excluded. V-gene and J-gene trimming of TCR beta chains was associated with a missense DCLRE1C variant in a later genetic analysis, and the association was replicated in an independent cohort. In a later analysis, TCR association rates were found to vary across HLA loci, with the most associated TCRs seen for DRB1 alleles and the fewest for HLA-C alleles. A few of the identified cytomegalovirus-associated TCR beta chains were confirmed in vitro to be specific for cytomegalovirus antigens. In a later analysis, HLA-associated TCR beta chains showed more clonal expansion and lower generation probabilities than non-associated chains that were equally common. Linkage disequilibrium might explain the correlated functional status among segregating V segments, but an unknown experimental factor could not be excluded. A later analysis found that most CMV-associated TCR beta chains appeared HLA-restricted, with HLA associations seemingly driven largely by CMV exposure. Across donors, most TCR sequences were observed very rarely, whereas some public TCRs were present in many individuals. Specific HLA alleles were associated with roughly 16,000 TCR beta sequences at a false discovery rate of 0.05 in a later analysis. Broadly in line with IMGT annotations, most TCR beta V segments showed up in productive rearrangements about 90% or about 30% of the time in an earlier analysis of 450 to 750 of the donors. According to a later genetic analysis, donors in an Asian-associated ancestry cluster had fewer N-insertions in productive TCRs than the approximately 610-donor mean. Assigning TCR associations to individual alleles was difficult when HLA alleles, especially DR and DQ, strongly co-occurred.

The source of this sequence is a woman between 35 and 50 years old in good health and CMV-seronegative. What was sequenced was PBMCs. The chain employs TRBV27 and TRBJ2-1, with the D gene call left open. The CDR3 reads as follows: CASSSTRGTNYNEQFF. The DNA is TGTGCCAGCAGTTCGACGCGCGGAACTAATTACAATGAGCAGTTCTTC.